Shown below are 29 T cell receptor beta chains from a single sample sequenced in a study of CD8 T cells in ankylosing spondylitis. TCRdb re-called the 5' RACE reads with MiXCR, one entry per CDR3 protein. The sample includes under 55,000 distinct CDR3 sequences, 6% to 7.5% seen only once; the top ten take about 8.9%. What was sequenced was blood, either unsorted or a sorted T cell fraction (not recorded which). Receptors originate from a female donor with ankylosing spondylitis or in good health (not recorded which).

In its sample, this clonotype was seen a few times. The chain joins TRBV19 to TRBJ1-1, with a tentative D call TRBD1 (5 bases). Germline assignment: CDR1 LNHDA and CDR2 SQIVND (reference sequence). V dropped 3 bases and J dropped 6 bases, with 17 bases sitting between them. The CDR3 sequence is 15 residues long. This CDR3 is CASSMLAGGIAEAFF. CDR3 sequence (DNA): TGTGCCAGTAGTATGTTAGCGGGGGGTATCGCTGAAGCTTTCTTT.

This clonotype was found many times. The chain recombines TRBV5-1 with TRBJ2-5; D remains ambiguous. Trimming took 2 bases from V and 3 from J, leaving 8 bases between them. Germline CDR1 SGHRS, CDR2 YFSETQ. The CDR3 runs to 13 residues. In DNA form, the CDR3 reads TGCGCCAGCAGCTTTGTAGGGAAAGAGACCCAGTACTTC. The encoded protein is CASSFVGKETQYF. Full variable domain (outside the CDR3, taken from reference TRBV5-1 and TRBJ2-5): KAGVTQTPRYLIKTRGQQVTLSCSPISGHRSVSWYQQTPGQGLQFLFEYFSETQRNKGNFPGRFSGRQFSNSRSEMNVSTLELGDSALYLCASSFVGKETQYFGPGTRLLVL.

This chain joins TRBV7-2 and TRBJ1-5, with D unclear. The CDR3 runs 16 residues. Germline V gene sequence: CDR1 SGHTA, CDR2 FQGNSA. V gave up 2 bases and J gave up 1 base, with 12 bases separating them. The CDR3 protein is CASSLLGPASNQPQHF. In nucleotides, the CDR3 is TGTGCCAGCAGCTTACTAGGGCCGGCAAGCAATCAGCCCCAGCATTTT. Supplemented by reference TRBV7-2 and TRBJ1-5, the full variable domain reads GAGVSQSPSNKVTEKGKDVELRCDPISGHTALYWYRQSLGQGLEFLIYFQGNSAPDKSGLPSDRFSAERTGGSVSTLTIQRTQQEDSAVYLCASSLLGPASNQPQHFGDGTRLSIL.

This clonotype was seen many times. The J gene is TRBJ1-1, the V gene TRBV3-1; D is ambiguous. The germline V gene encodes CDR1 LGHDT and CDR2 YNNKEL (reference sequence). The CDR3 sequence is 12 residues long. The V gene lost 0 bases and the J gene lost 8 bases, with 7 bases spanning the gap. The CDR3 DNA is TGTGCCAGCAGCCAAGATGGCAGGGAAGCTTTCTTT. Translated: CASSQDGREAFF.

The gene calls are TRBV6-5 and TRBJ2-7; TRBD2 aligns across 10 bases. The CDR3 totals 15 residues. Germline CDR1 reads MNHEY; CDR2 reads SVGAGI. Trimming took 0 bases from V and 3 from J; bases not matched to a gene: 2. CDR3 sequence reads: CASSYSTSGYYEQYF. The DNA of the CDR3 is TGTGCCAGCAGTTACTCGACTAGCGGGTACTACGAGCAGTACTTC.

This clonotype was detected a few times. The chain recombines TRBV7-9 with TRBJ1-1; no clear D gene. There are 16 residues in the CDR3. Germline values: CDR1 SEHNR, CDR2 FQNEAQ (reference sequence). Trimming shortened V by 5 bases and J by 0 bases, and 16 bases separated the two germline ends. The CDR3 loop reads CASSPEPGFMNTEAFF. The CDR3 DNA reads TGTGCCAGCAGCCCTGAACCGGGATTCATGAACACTGAAGCTTTCTTT.

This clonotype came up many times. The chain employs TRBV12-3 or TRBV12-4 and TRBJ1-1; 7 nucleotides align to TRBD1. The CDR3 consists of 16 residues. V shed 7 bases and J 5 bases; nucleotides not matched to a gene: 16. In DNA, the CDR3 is TGTGCCAGCACCACCCGGAGGGGGCATGGCGGGACTGAAGCTTTCTTT. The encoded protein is CASTTRRGHGGTEAFF.

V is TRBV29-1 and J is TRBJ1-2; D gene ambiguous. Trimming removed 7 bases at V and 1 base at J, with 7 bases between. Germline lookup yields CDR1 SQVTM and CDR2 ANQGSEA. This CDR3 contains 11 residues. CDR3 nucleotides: TGCAGCGGCGGGGATAACTATGGCTACACCTTC. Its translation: CSGGDNYGYTF.

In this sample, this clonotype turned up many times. CDR3 sequence: CASSIGGGNEQFF. The CDR3 nucleotides read TGTGCCAGCAGCATCGGGGGGGGGAATGAGCAGTTCTTC. V usage is TRBV12-3 or TRBV12-4 and J usage is TRBJ2-1, with TRBD2 matching 8 bases. Trimming at V came to 6 bases and at J to 7 bases, leaving 5 bases not matched to a gene. The CDR3 totals 13 residues.

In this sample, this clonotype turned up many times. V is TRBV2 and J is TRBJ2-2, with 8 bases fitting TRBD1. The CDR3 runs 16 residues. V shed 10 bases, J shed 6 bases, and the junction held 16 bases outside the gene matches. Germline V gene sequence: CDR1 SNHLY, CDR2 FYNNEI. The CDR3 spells CAIKAGRTGIAGELFF. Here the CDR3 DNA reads TGTGCCATCAAGGCCGGTAGGACAGGGATCGCCGGGGAGCTGTTTTTT.

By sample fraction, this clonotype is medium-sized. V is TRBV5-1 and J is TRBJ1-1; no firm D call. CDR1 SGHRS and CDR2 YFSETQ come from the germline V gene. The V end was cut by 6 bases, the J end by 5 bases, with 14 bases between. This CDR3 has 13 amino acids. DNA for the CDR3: TGCGCCAGCACTTGGACGGGTGAAACTGAAGCTTTCTTT. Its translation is CASTWTGETEAFF.

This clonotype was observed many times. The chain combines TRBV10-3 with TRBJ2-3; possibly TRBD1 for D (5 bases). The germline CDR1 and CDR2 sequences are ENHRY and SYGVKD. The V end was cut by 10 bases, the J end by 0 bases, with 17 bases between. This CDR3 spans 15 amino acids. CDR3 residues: CATRGQSSSTDTQYF. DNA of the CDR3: TGTGCCACCCGCGGACAATCCTCTAGCACAGATACGCAGTATTTT.

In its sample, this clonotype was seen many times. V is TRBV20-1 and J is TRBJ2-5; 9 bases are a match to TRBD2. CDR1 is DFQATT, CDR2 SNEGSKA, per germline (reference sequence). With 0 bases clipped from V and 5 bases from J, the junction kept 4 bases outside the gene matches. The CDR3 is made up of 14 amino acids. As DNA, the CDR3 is TGCAGTGCTAGAGATCCTCTAGCGGGGGAGACCCAGTACTTC. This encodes CSARDPLAGETQYF.

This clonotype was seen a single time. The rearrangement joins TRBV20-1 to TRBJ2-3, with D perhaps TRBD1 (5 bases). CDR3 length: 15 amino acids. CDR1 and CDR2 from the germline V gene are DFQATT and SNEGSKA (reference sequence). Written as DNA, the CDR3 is TGCTGCTCAGCACAGGCTCCGGGTAAGGCAGATACGCAGTATTTT. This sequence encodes CCSAQAPGKADTQYF.

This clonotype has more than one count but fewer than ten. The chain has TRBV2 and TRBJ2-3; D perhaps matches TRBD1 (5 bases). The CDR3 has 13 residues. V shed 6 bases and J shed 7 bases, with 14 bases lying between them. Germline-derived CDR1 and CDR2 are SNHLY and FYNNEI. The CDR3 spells CASRKGVGNTQYF. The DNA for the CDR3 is TGTGCCAGCAGAAAAGGGGTTGGGAATACGCAGTATTTT.

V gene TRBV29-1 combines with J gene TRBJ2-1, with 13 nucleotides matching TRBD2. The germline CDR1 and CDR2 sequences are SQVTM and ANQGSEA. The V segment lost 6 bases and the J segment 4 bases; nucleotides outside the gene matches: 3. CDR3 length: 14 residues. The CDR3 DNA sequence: TGCAGCGTGAGACTAGCGGGGGGATACAATGAGCAGTTCTTC. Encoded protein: CSVRLAGGYNEQFF.

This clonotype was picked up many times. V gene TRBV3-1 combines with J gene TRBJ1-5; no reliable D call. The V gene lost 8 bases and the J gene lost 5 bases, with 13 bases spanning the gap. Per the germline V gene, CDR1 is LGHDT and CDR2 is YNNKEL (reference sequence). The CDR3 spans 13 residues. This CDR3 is CASAQGPDQPQHF. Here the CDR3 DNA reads TGTGCCAGCGCCCAAGGCCCCGATCAGCCCCAGCATTTT. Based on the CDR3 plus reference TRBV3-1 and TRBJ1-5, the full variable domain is DTAVSQTPKYLVTQMGNDKSIKCEQNLGHDTMYWYKQDSKKFLKIMFSYNNKELIINETVPNRFSPKSPDKAHLNLHINSLELGDSAVYFCASAQGPDQPQHFGDGTRLSIL.

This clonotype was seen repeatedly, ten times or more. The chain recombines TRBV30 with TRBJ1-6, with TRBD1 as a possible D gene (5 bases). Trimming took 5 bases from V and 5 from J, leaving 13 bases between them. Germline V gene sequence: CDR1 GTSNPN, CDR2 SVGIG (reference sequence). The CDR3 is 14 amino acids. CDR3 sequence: CAWATDSNNSPLHF. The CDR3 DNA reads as TGTGCCTGGGCTACCGACAGTAATAATTCACCCCTCCACTTT.

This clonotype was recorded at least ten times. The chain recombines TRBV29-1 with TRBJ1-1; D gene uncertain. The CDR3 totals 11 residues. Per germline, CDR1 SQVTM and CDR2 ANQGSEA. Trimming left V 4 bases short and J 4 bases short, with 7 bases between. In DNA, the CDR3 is TGCAGCGTTGGCGTCGCCACTGAAGCTTTCTTT. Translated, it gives CSVGVATEAFF. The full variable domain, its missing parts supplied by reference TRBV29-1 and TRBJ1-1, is SAVISQKPSRDICQRGTSLTIQCQVDSQVTMMFWYRQQPGQSLTLIATANQGSEATYESGFVIDKFPISRPNLTFSTLTVSNMSPEDSSIYLCSVGVATEAFFGQGTRLTVV.

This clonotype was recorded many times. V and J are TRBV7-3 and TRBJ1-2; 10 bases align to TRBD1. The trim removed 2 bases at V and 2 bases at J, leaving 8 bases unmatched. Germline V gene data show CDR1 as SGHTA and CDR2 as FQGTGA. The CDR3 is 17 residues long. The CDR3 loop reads CASSLASGTGVNYGYTF. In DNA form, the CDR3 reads TGTGCCAGCAGCTTAGCTTCCGGGACAGGGGTAAACTATGGCTACACCTTC.

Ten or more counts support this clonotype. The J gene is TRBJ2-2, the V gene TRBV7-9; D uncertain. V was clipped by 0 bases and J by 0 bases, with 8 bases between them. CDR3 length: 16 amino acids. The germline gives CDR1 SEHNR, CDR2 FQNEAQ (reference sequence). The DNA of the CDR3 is TGTGCCAGCAGCTTAGCCCAGGACGCGAACACCGGGGAGCTGTTTTTT. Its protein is CASSLAQDANTGELFF.

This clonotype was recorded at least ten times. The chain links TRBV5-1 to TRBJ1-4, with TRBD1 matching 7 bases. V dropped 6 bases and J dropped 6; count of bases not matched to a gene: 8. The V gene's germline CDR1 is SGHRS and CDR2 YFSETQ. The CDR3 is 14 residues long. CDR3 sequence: CASMRGQGDEKLFF. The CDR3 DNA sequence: TGCGCCAGCATGAGAGGGCAGGGGGATGAAAAACTGTTTTTT.

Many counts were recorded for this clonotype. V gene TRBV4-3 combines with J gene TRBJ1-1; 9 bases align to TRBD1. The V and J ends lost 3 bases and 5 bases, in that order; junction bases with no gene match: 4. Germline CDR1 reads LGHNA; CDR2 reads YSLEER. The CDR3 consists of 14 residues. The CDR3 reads CASSQDRGLTEAFF. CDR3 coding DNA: TGCGCCAGCAGCCAGGACAGGGGACTGACTGAAGCTTTCTTT.

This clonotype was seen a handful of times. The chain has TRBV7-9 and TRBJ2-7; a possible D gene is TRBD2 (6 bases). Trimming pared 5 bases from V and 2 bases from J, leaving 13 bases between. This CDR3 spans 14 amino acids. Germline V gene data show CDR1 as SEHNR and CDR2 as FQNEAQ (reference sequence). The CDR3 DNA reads TGTGCCAGCAGCAAGGCGGGGCATACCTACGAGCAGTACTTC. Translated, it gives CASSKAGHTYEQYF.

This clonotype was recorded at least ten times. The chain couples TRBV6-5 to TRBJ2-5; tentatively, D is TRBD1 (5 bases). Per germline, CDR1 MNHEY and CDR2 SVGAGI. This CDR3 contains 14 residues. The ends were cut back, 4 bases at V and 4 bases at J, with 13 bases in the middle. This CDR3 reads CASSWTTSGETQYF. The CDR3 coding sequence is TGTGCCAGCAGTTGGACAACTTCGGGAGAGACCCAGTACTTC.

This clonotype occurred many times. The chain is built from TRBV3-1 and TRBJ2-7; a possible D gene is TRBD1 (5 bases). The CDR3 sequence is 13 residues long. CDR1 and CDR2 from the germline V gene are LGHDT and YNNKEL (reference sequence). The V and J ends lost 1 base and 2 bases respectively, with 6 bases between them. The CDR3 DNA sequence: TGTGCCAGCAGCCAAGGGGGCGCCTACGAGCAGTACGTC. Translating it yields CASSQGGAYEQYV.

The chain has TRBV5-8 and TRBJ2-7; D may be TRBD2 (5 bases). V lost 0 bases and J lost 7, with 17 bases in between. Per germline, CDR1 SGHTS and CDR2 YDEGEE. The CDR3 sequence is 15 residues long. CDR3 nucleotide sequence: TGTGCCAGCAGCTTGGGGGGAGCTAGCTACTCGGAGCAGTACGTC. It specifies CASSLGGASYSEQYV.

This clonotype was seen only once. The CDR3 loop reads CASSAGQGGLDSNQPQHF. CDR3 nucleotide sequence: TGTGCCAGCAGCGCCGGACAGGGGGGCCTTGATAGCAATCAGCCCCAGCATTTT. The chain employs TRBV11-1 and TRBJ1-5; 10 bases are a match to TRBD1. With V trimmed by 5 bases and J by 0 bases, 10 bases remained unmatched. Germline loops: CDR1 SGHAT, CDR2 FQDESV (reference sequence). The CDR3 spans 18 residues. Looking up the rest from reference TRBV11-1 and TRBJ1-5 gives the full variable domain: EAEVAQSPRYKITEKSQAVAFWCDPISGHATLYWYRQILGQGPELLVQFQDESVVDDSQLPKDRFSAERLKGVDSTLKIQPAELGDSAMYLCASSAGQGGLDSNQPQHFGDGTRLSIL.

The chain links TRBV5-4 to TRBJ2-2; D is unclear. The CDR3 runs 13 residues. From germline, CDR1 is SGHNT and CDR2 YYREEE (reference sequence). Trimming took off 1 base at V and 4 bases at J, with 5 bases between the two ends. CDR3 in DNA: TGTGCCAGCAGCTTGTCTCTCACCGGGGAGCTGTTTTTT. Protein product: CASSLSLTGELFF. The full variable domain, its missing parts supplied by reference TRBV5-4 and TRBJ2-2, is ETGVTQSPTHLIKTRGQQVTLRCSSQSGHNTVSWYQQALGQGPQFIFQYYREEENGRGNFPPRFSGLQFPNYSSELNVNALELDDSALYLCASSLSLTGELFFGEGSRLTVL.